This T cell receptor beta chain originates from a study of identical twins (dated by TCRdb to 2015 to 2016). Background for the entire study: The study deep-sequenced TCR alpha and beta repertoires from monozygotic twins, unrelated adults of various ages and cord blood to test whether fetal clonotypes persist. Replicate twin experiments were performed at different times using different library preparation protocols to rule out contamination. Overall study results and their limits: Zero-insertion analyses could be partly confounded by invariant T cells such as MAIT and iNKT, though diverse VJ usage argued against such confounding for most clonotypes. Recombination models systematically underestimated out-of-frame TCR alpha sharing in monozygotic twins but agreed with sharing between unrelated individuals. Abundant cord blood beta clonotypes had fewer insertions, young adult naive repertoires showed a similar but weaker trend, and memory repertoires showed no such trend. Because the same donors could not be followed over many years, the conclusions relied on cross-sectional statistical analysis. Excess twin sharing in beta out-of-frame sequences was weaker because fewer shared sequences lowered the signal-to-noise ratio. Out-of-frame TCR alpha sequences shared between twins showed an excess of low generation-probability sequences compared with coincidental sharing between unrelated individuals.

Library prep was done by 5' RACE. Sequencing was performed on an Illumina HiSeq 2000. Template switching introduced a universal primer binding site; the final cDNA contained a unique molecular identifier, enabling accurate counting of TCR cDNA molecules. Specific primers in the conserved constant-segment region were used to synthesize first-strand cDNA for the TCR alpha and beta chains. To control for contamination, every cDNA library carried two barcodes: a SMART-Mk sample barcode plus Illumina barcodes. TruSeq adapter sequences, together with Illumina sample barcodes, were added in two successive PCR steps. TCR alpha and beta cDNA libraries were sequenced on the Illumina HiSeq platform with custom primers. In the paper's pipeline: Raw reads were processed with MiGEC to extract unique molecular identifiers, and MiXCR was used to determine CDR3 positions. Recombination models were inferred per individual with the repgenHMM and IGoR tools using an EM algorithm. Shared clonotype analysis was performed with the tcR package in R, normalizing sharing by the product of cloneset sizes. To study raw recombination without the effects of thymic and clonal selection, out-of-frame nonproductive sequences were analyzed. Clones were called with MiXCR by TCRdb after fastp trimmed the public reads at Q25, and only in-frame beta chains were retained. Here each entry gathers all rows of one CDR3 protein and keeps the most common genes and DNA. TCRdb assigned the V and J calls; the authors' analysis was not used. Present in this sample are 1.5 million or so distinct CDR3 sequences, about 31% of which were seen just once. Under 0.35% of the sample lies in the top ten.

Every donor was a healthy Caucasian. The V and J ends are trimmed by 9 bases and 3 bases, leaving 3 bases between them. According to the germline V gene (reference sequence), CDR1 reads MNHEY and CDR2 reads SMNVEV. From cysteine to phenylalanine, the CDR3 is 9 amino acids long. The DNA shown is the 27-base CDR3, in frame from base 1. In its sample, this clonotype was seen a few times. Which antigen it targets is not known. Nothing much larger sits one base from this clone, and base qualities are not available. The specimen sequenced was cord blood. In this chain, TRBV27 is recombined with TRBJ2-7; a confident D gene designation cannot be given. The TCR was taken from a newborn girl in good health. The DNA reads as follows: TGTGCCAGAATCTACGAGCAGTACTTC. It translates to CARIYEQYF.